This T cell receptor (beta chain) is from a study of cytomegalovirus exposure and HLA in healthy donors. Study-level points and caveats: HLA allele associations emerged for roughly 16,000 TCR beta sequences in a later analysis, at 0.05 false discovery rate. An ancestry cluster, one associated with Asian ancestry, reportedly showed fewer N-insertions than the roughly 610-donor mean in a later analysis.

V gave up 5 bases and J gave up 4 bases; unmatched junction bases: 13. The V gene's germline CDR1 is LNHDA and CDR2 SQIVND (reference sequence). The CDR3 is 16 amino acids. A word on this clone: The antigen is unknown.

PCR employed 60 Vbeta and 13 Jbeta primers. Generated by immunoSEQ multiplex PCR, the TCRdb table keeps only in-frame clones and is missing some. In all, the sample yields about 46,000 clones. Participants comprised healthy donors of bone marrow. Donors counted as nominally healthy when sampled, yet unrecorded immune exposures were likely. This clonotype was obtained from a middle-aged woman in good health and CMV-seronegative. The rearrangement uses TRBV19 and TRBJ2-7; TRBD2 agrees at 8 bases. The sequencing input was PBMCs. The CDR3 nucleotides read TGTGCCAGTAGTCCTCGACTAGCGTTAAAAGGTTACGAGCAGTACTTC. It translates to CASSPRLALKGYEQYF. The entire variable domain, with the rest obtained from reference TRBV19 and TRBJ2-7, is as follows: DGGITQSPKYLFRKEGQNVTLSCEQNLNHDAMYWYRQDPGQGLRLIYYSQIVNDFQKGDIAEGYSVSREKKESFPLTVTSAQKNPTAFYLCASSPRLALKGYEQYFGPGTRLTVT.